Described below is a single TCR beta chain sequence and its context. What it recognizes is unknown. The entry originates in a study of cytomegalovirus exposure and HLA in healthy donors. Background on the study: Of the donors genotyped, approximately 430 in all, about 80% fell in the Caucasian-associated ancestry cluster.

Each donor was healthy, and each was a bone marrow donor. V lost 6 bases to trimming and J lost 12 bases, with 11 bases between them. The germline V gene encodes CDR1 MDHEN and CDR2 SYDVKM. This CDR3 is built from 10 residues. The PCR made use of 60 Vbeta and 13 Jbeta primers. The data were produced by immunoSEQ multiplex PCR, yet TCRdb's version contains in-frame clones alone and is incomplete. The sample has 85,000 to 95,000 clones, approximately 74% seen once. Regarding the study as a whole: Cytomegalovirus association was assigned to about 150 TCR beta chains. Most TCR beta V segments were productive about 87% or about 30% of the time in an earlier analysis.

Sequenced sample: PBMCs. The receptor comes from a man aged 25 to 40 in good health and CMV-seropositive. The chain uses TRBV28 and TRBJ1-1; D might be TRBD1 (6 bases). This CDR3 is CASSQGTTFF. The CDR3 DNA reads TGTGCCAGCAGCCAGGGGACGACTTTCTTT.